This T cell receptor (beta chain) stems from a study of CD8 T cells in Susac syndrome. TEMRA cells underwent FACS enrichment and CD8+ and CD4+ T cells underwent negative isolation. This clonotype was detected only once. Its antigen is not known. RNA amounts of about 0.5 to 1 ug underwent reverse transcription with random hexamers. Using its own MiXCR run on the immunoSEQ multiplex PCR reads, TCRdb lists one record per CDR3 protein. Among approximately 160,000 distinct CDR3 sequences, 90% to 95% were seen once, and the ten largest hold roughly 0.1%. Study findings and constraints: The study recognized that the number of individuals in its TCR sequencing and HLA analysis was relatively small.

This clonotype originated in a human donor with multiple sclerosis. Sequences were obtained from CD4+ T cells from PBMCs.

CDR3 residues: CATSSTTVNQPQHF. The CDR3 bases are TGTGCCACCAGCTCTACGACGGTGAATCAGCCCCAGCATTTT. The chain joins TRBV24-1 to TRBJ1-5; D is unclear. Germline V gene data show CDR1 as KGHDR and CDR2 as SFDVKD. The length of the CDR3 is 14 residues. Between the trimmed V and J ends, which lost 7 bases and 4 bases, there was a span of 13 bases.